This record looks at one TCR beta chain sequence and its context. These data belong to a study of blood T cell repertoires in COVID-19. The overall study: Acute-phase and convalescent COVID-19 samples originated in the United States, Italy and Spain. From T cells, B-cell-depleted T cells, or PBMCs came the material, which was cDNA or gDNA.

The CDR3 has 14 residues. Trimming took off 0 bases at V and 7 bases at J, with 12 bases between the two ends. From germline, CDR1 is MGHRA and CDR2 YSYEKL. Authors' processing steps: Estimation of nucleated cell counts relied on the amplification of reference gene primers. Libraries were prepared by immunoSEQ multiplex PCR; TCRdb keeps only in-frame clonotypes and omits some of them. That table gives V, J and clone size, and the DNA gave D and trimming. The data contain 70,000 or so clones, about 88% of them singletons. Specimen: peripheral blood. The V gene is TRBV4-1, the J gene TRBJ2-5; D remains ambiguous. This sequence originates from a human donor in a cohort sampled during active COVID-19. The CDR3 protein is CASSQEVSRRTQYF. The CDR3 DNA follows: TGCGCCAGCAGCCAAGAAGTCAGCCGGAGGACCCAGTACTTC.